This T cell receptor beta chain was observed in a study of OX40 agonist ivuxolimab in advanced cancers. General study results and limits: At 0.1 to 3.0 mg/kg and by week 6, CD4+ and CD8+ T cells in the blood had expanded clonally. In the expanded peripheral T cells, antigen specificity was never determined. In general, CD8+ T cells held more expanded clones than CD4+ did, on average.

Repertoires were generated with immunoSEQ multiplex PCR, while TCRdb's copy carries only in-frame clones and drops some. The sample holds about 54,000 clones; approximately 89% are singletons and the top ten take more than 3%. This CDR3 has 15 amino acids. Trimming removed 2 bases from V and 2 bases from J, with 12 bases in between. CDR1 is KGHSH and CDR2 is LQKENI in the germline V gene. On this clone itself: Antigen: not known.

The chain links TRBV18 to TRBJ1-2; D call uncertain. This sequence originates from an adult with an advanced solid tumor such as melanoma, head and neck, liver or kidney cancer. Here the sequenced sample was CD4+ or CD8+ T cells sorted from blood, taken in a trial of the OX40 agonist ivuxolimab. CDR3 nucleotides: TGTGCCAGCTCACCAATGCAAACCGCCAACTATGGCTACACCTTC. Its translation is CASSPMQTANYGYTF.